The following is a TCR beta chain sequence with its context. No antigen is known for it. CDR1 is SGHAT, CDR2 FQDESV, per germline (reference sequence). Trimming took 2 bases from V and 4 from J, leaving 5 bases between them. This CDR3 contains 13 residues. This entry comes from a study of graft-versus-host responses after intestinal transplantation. Libraries were prepared by immunoSEQ multiplex PCR; TCRdb keeps only in-frame clonotypes and omits some of them. The table has about 110,000 clones, more than 90% seen once. This specimen was unstimulated CD4+ T cells sorted from spleen or lymph node cells, taken before transplant. This rearrangement joins TRBV11-1 to TRBJ2-2, with no clear D. This TCR derives from a human donor who was the organ donor for an intestinal transplant. The DNA for the CDR3 is TGTGCCAGCAGCTTAAGAAGCACCGGGGAGCTGTTTTTT. Its protein is CASSLRSTGELFF.